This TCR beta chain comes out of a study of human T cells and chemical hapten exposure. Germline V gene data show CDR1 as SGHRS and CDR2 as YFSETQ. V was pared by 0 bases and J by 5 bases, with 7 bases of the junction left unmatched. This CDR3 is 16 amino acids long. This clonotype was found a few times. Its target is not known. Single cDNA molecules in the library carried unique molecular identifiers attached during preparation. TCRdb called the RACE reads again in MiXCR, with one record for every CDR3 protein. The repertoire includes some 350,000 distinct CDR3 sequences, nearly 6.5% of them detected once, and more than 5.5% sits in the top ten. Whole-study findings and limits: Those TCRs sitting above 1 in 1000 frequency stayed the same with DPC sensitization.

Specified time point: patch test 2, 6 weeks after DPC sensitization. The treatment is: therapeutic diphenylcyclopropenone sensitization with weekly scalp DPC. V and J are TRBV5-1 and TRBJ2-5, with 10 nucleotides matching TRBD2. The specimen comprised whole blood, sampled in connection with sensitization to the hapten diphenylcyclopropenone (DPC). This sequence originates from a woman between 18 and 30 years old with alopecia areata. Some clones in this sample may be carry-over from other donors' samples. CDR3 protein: CASSLASSGGDETQYF. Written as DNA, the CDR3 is TGCGCCAGCAGCTTGGCATCTAGCGGGGGAGATGAGACCCAGTACTTC.